A single sample gave rise to the 27 T cell receptor beta chains below, sequenced in a study of T cell repertoires in cytomegalovirus infection. Their target antigens are unknown. TCRdb processed the reads anew with MiXCR; each CDR3 protein has one entry. The sample has some 560,000 distinct CDR3 sequences, almost 40% seen once. The specimen comprised cultured PBMCs, sampled from culture after CMV antigen stimulation. These receptors came from a human donor in good health (CMV status not recorded). Some clones in this sample may be carry-over from other donors' samples.

The gene calls are TRBV28 and TRBJ1-2, with D tentatively TRBD1 (5 bases). Germline CDR1 and CDR2: MDHEN and SYDVKM. Trimming cost V 5 bases and J 2 bases, with 12 bases left between them. The CDR3 runs to 14 residues. The CDR3 DNA reads as TGTGCCAGCAGTCCAGGGCCCCAGAACTATGGCTACACCTTC. This translates into CASSPGPQNYGYTF.

This clonotype was seen a handful of times. This chain uses TRBV7-2 with TRBJ2-1; 16 bases match TRBD2. The CDR3 is made up of 15 amino acids. The germline V gene has CDR1 SGHTA and CDR2 FQGNSA. J lost 8 bases, V lost 4 bases, and 2 bases had no gene match. Here the CDR3 DNA reads TGTGCCAGCAGCTCCGGGACTAGCGGGGGGGATGAGCAGTTCTTC. It translates to CASSSGTSGGDEQFF.

A single count supports this clonotype. J is TRBJ1-1 and V is TRBV20-1; 9 nucleotides match TRBD1. After removal of 1 base from V and 0 bases from J, the junction contained 6 bases not matched to a gene. Germline V lookup: CDR1 DFQATT, CDR2 SNEGSKA (reference sequence). There are 16 residues in the CDR3. The chain's CDR3 is CSARGDDRGVNTEAFF. The CDR3 DNA is TGCAGTGCTAGAGGTGATGACAGGGGGGTGAACACTGAAGCTTTCTTT.

This clonotype was seen only a few times. The chain links TRBV7-2 to TRBJ1-2, with 8 bases fitting TRBD1. Germline CDR1 SGHTA, CDR2 FQGNSA. This CDR3 contains 14 residues. V was pared by 5 bases and J by 8 bases, with 10 bases of the junction left unmatched. CDR3 protein: CASSVRQGLWGYTF. The CDR3 nucleotides read TGTGCCAGCAGCGTCCGACAGGGGCTCTGGGGCTACACCTTC.

The chain is built from TRBV6-6 and TRBJ2-7, with 9 bases aligning to TRBD1. This CDR3 comprises 15 residues. V lost 4 bases and J lost 6; bases outside the gene matches: 10. Germline CDR1 reads MNHNY; CDR2 reads SVGAGI (reference sequence). The CDR3 reads CASSSPGQGLFEQYF. The CDR3 bases are TGTGCCAGCAGTTCCCCGGGACAGGGTTTATTCGAGCAGTACTTC.

CDR3 in DNA: TGTGCCAGCAGCCCTTGGCTGAACACTGAAGCTTTCTTT. Amino acid sequence: CASSPWLNTEAFF. The rearrangement uses TRBV5-4 and TRBJ1-1; D gene ambiguous. The CDR3 is 13 residues long. The germline V gene has CDR1 SGHNT and CDR2 YYREEE (reference sequence). V was trimmed by 4 bases and J by 0 bases, leaving 7 bases between them.

CDR3 amino acids: CASSSIGPQHF. CDR3 DNA: TGTGCCAGCAGCTCTATAGGGCCCCAGCATTTT. The chain has TRBV12-3 or TRBV12-4 and TRBJ1-5, with D hard to call. V lost 6 bases and J lost 9, with 9 bases in between. CDR3 size: 11 residues.

This chain uses TRBV6-8 with TRBJ1-4; D may be TRBD1 (5 bases). The CDR3 covers 12 residues. In germline, CDR1 is MNHGY, CDR2 SAAAGT. The ends were cut back, 5 bases at V and 10 bases at J, with 11 bases in the middle. The CDR3 nucleotides read TGTGCCAGCAGTCCCTCGGGGGGAAAACTGTTTTTT. Its protein product is CASSPSGGKLFF.

The chain is built from TRBV6-6 and TRBJ2-1, with TRBD2 matching over 10 bases. After removal of 0 bases from V and 9 bases from J, the junction contained 8 bases not matched to a gene. CDR3 size: 16 residues. Germline CDR1 and CDR2: MNHNY and SVGAGI (reference sequence). Here the CDR3 DNA reads TGTGCCAGCAGTTACTCGGAGCGGGGGGGGCACGGTGAGCAGTTCTTC. Translated, it gives CASSYSERGGHGEQFF.

This chain uses TRBV4-3 with TRBJ2-4; 8 nucleotides match TRBD2. The CDR3 has 14 residues. V lost 1 base to trimming and J lost 8 bases; unmatched junction nucleotides: 4. Germline V CDR1 and CDR2: LGHNA, YSLEER. The CDR3 nucleotides read TGCGCCAGCAGCCAAGCCCGGGGGGGAGACATTCAGTACTTC. Its translation: CASSQARGGDIQYF.

This clonotype was detected a few times. One end of the junction varies from germline; a read error may be responsible. The chain joins TRBV5-1 to TRBJ1-6; 7 bases map to TRBD1. CDR1 and CDR2 from the germline V gene are SGHRS and YFSETQ. This CDR3 has 15 amino acids. The CDR3 reads CASRLEGAGNSPLHF. CDR3 nucleotide sequence: TGCGCCAGCAGGTTGGAGGGGGCGGGAAATTCACCCCTCCACTTT.

In this sample, this clonotype turned up a few times. The rearrangement links TRBV30 to TRBJ1-2; 7 nucleotides agree with TRBD1. J gave up 3 bases and V 2 bases, and 3 bases lay outside the gene matches. The CDR3 has 13 residues. The germline CDR1 and CDR2 sequences are GTSNPN and SVGIG (reference sequence). This chain's CDR3 is CAWSSTGDYGYTF. CDR3 sequence (DNA): TGTGCCTGGAGTTCAACAGGGGACTATGGCTACACCTTC.

This clonotype has a handful of counts. The V call is TRBV12-3 or TRBV12-4, the J call TRBJ1-5; 10 bases are a match to TRBD1. The CDR3 spans 15 residues. Trimming removed 5 bases from V and 3 bases from J; junction bases left unmatched: 4. The CDR3 DNA is TGTGCCAGCAGTACGGGACAGGGGATCAATCAGCCCCAGCATTTT. Protein sequence: CASSTGQGINQPQHF.

The V call is TRBV14, the J call TRBJ2-7; 12 bases are shared with TRBD2. J lost 5 bases, V lost 3 bases, and 11 bases had no gene match. The length of the CDR3 is 17 residues. In germline, CDR1 is SGHDN, CDR2 FVKESK. The CDR3 region has the DNA TGTGCCAGCAGCCACCCTAGCGGGGGGGCCAGGCGGGACGAGCAGTACTTC. This encodes CASSHPSGGARRDEQYF.

This chain links TRBV7-2 with TRBJ2-1; D ambiguous. V dropped 2 bases and J dropped 9 bases, with 14 bases sitting between them. This CDR3 has 14 residues. CDR1 is SGHTA and CDR2 is FQGNSA in the germline V gene. CDR3 in amino acids: CASSLQGFPGEQFF. In DNA, the CDR3 is TGTGCCAGCAGCTTACAAGGTTTTCCGGGTGAGCAGTTCTTC.

Of note for this clonotype: This may stem from a read error, because a much larger clone lies one nucleotide away. CDR3 in amino acids: CASSPLAGGHYIEQFF. CDR3 DNA sequence: TGTGCCAGCAGCCCATTAGCGGGAGGGCATTACATTGAGCAGTTCTTC. This chain connects TRBV7-2 to TRBJ2-1, with 11 bases that match TRBD2. Germline CDR1 and CDR2: SGHTA and FQGNSA. This CDR3 spans 16 amino acids.

The gene calls are TRBV5-6 and TRBJ1-6, with a tentative D call TRBD1 (5 bases). With 10 bases removed from V and 3 bases from J, the gap between germline ends came to 14 bases. Looked up from germline, CDR1 is SGHDT and CDR2 is YYEEEE. The CDR3 consists of 14 residues. The CDR3 nucleotides are TGTGCCTCGGGGGGTCCGGGCTATAATTCACCCCTCCACTTT. Translation: CASGGPGYNSPLHF.

This clonotype has only a few counts. The chain employs TRBV7-9 and TRBJ1-1, with TRBD1 matching 10 bases. Germline assignment: CDR1 SEHNR and CDR2 FQNEAQ (reference sequence). The V and J ends lost 5 bases and 4 bases, in that order; junction bases with no gene match: 7. This CDR3 contains 15 residues. CDR3 loop: CASSAGQGTSTEAFF. In DNA, the CDR3 is TGTGCCAGCAGCGCGGGACAGGGGACGAGCACTGAAGCTTTCTTT. Using reference TRBV7-9 and TRBJ1-1 for the parts outside the CDR3, the full variable domain is DTGVSQNPRHKITKRGQNVTFRCDPISEHNRLYWYRQTLGQGPEFLTYFQNEAQLEKSRLLSDRFSAERPKGSFSTLEIQRTEQGDSAMYLCASSAGQGTSTEAFFGQGTRLTVV.

V gene TRBV15 combines with J gene TRBJ2-7, with D possibly being TRBD1 (5 bases). Germline V CDR1 and CDR2: LNHNV, YYDKDF (reference sequence). This CDR3 has 12 residues. Trimming removed 3 bases at V and 6 bases at J, with 9 bases between. The CDR3 loop reads CATSSPRGEQYF. The CDR3 bases are TGTGCCACCAGCAGTCCTAGGGGCGAGCAGTACTTC.

The chain combines TRBV24-1 with TRBJ2-5; D is perhaps TRBD1 or TRBD2 (5 bases each). The V end was cut by 7 bases, the J end by 4 bases, with 9 bases between. The CDR3 is 12 residues long. CDR1 KGHDR and CDR2 SFDVKD come from the germline V gene. The CDR3 sequence: CATRGDGETQYF. CDR3 nucleotides: TGTGCCACCAGGGGGGATGGAGAGACCCAGTACTTC.

V gene TRBV7-8 combines with J gene TRBJ2-3; possibly TRBD2 for D (5 bases). In germline, CDR1 is SGHVS, CDR2 FQNEAQ. The CDR3 runs to 15 residues. The germline V and J ends were trimmed by 6 bases and 2 bases, with 15 bases remaining between them. This chain's CDR3 is CASSSRSAATDTQYF. In nucleotides, the CDR3 is TGTGCCAGCAGTTCCCGGTCAGCGGCCACAGATACGCAGTATTTT.

This rearrangement joins TRBV7-2 to TRBJ2-2; D may be TRBD1 (6 bases). CDR1 and CDR2 (germline): SGHTA, FQGNSA. The CDR3 is made up of 15 amino acids. The V end was cut by 5 bases, the J end by 1 base, with 11 bases between. CDR3 DNA: TGTGCCAGCAGCCATTGGACAGAGAACACCGGGGAGCTGTTTTTT. It encodes CASSHWTENTGELFF.

This clonotype turned up a few times. This sequence joins TRBV2 and TRBJ2-2, with D tentatively TRBD2 (6 bases). Trimming shortened V by 4 bases and J by 1 base, and 13 bases separated the two germline ends. The CDR3 is made up of 16 amino acids. The V gene's germline CDR1 is SNHLY and CDR2 FYNNEI. CDR3 nucleotides: TGTGCCAGCAGTGTGGGAGGACTCGAGAACACCGGGGAGCTGTTTTTT. It codes for CASSVGGLENTGELFF.

V gene TRBV4-1 combines with J gene TRBJ2-2; 9 bases fit TRBD2. Germline values: CDR1 MGHRA, CDR2 YSYEKL. V lost 5 bases, J lost 1 base, and 2 bases stayed unmatched. The CDR3 has 15 amino acids. In DNA form, the CDR3 reads TGCGCCAGCAGCGGGCGGGGGGGGAACACCGGGGAGCTGTTTTTT. It codes for CASSGRGGNTGELFF.

The chain recombines TRBV4-2 with TRBJ1-2, with TRBD1 as a possible D gene (6 bases). Germline V gives CDR1 LGHNA, CDR2 YNFKEQ. V gave up 0 bases and J gave up 6 bases, with 14 bases separating them. This CDR3 comprises 15 residues. The CDR3 coding sequence is TGTGCCAGCAGCCAAGATTCTCGCAGGACAGATGGCTACACCTTC. Translating gives CASSQDSRRTDGYTF.

On this clonotype itself: A read error is likely, as this CDR3 ends without the conserved phenylalanine or tryptophan. This chain uses TRBV7-9 with TRBJ2-7; weak D call: TRBD1 (5 bases). Trimming took 0 bases from V and 0 from J, leaving 12 bases between them. The CDR3 totals 16 residues. Germline values: CDR1 SEHNR, CDR2 FQNEAQ (reference sequence). For the CDR3, the DNA is TGTGCCAGCAGCTTAGCCACAGGAATGAGCTCCTACGAGCAGTACTAC. This gives the protein CASSLATGMSSYEQYY.

CDR3 nucleotides: TGTGCCAGCAGCGTGACAGGGGCGTCAGATACGCAGTATTTT. This sequence encodes CASSVTGASDTQYF. The V gene is TRBV9, the J gene TRBJ2-3; 8 positions match TRBD1. V was clipped by 2 bases and J by 4 bases; unmatched bases: 3. CDR1 and CDR2 (germline): SGDLS, YYNGEE. The CDR3 length is 14 residues.